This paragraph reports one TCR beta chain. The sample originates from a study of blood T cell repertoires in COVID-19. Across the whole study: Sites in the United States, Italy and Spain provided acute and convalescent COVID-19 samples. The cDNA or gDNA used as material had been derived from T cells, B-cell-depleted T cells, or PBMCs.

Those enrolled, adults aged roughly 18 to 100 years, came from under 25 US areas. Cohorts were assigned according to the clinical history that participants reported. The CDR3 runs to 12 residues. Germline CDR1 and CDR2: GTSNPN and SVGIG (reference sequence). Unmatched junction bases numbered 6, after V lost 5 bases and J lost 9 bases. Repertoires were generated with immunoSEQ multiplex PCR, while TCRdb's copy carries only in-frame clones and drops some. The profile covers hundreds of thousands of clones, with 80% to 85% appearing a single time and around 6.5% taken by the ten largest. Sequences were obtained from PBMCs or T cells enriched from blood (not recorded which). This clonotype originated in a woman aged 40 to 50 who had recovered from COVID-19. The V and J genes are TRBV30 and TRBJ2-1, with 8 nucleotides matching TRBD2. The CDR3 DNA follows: TGTGCCTGGGGGACTAGTTTGGGTGAGCAGTTCTTC. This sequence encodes CAWGTSLGEQFF.